This T cell receptor (beta chain) was documented in a study of T cells in Graves' hyperthyroidism and ophthalmopathy. Between the trimmed V and J ends, which lost 7 bases and 3 bases, there was a span of 14 bases. Germline V lookup: CDR1 SGHTA, CDR2 FQGNSA. The CDR3 consists of 14 residues. RNA transcripts gave rise to amplified TCR beta CDR3 regions. Initially, a first-round RT-PCR of the TCR CDR3 employed the HTBI primer set. TCRdb re-derived calls from the multiplex PCR reads in MiXCR, one entry per CDR3 protein. Among 600,000 to 800,000 distinct CDR3 sequences listed, about 35% were seen once. The sample was blood. This TCR was recovered from a woman between 40 and 50 years old with Graves' hyperthyroidism. The chain joins TRBV7-2 to TRBJ2-3; tentatively, D is TRBD2 (6 bases). The CDR3 sequence: CASTFGRVTDTQYF. The CDR3 coding sequence is TGTGCCAGCACCTTCGGGAGAGTAACAGATACGCAGTATTTT.